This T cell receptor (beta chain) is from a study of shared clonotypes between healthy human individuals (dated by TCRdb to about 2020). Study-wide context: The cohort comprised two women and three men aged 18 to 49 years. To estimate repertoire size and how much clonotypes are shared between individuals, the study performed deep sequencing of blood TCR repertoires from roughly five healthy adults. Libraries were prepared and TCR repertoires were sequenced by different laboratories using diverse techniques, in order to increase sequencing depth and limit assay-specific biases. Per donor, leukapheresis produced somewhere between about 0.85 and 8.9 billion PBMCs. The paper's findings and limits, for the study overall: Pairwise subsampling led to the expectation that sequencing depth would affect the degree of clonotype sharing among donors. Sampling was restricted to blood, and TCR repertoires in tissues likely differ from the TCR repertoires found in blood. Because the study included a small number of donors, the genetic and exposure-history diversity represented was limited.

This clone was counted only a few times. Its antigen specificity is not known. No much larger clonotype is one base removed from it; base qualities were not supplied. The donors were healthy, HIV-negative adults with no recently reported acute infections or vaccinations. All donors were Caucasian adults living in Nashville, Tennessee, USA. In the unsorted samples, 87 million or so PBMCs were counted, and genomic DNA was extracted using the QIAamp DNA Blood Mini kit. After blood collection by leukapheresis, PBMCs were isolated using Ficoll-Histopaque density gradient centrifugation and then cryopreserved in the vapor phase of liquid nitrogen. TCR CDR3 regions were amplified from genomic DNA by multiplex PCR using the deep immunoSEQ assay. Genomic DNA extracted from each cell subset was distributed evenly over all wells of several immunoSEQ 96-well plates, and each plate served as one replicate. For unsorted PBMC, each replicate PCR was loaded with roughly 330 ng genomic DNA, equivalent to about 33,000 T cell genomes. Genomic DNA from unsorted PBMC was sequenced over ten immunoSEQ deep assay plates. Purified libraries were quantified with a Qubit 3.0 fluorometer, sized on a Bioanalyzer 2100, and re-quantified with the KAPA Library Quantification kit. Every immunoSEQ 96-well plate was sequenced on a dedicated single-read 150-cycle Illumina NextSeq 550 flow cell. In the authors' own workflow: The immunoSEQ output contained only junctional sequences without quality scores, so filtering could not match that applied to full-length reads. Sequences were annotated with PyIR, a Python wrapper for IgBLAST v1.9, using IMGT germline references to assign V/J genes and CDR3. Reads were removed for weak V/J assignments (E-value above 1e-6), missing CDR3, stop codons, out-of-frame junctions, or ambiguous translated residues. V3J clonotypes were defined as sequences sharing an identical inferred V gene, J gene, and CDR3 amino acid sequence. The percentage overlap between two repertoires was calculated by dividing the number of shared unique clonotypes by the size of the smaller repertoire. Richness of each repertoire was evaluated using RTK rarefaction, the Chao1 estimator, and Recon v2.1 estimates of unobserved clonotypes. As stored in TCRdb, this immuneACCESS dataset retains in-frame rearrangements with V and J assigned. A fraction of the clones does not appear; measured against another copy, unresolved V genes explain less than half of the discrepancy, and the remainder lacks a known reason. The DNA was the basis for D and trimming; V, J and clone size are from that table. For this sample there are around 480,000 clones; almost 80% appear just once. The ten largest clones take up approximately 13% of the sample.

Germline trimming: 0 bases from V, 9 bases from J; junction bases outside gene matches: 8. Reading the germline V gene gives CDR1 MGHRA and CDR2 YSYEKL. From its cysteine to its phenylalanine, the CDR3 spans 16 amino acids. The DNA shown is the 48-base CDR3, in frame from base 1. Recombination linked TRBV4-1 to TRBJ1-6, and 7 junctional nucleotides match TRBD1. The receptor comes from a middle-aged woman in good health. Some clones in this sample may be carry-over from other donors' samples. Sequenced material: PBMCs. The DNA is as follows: TGCGCCAGCAGCCAAGATAACAGGGGAGGAGGTTCACCCCTCCACTTT. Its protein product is CASSQDNRGGGSPLHF.